This record looks at one T cell receptor (beta chain) sequence and its context. Germline lookup yields CDR1 LNHDA and CDR2 SQIVND (reference sequence). V was cut by 6 bases and J by 7 bases, with 13 bases left in between. This CDR3 region has 13 residues. This sample stems from a study of blood T cell repertoires in COVID-19. The protocol was immunoSEQ multiplex PCR, while the TCRdb copy is restricted to in-frame clones and leaves out a portion. The repertoire includes approximately 280,000 clones, approximately 88% of them detected once, and almost 1.5% sits in the top ten. The gene calls are TRBV19 and TRBJ2-1; tentatively, D is TRBD1 (6 bases). The TCR originated in a human donor with COVID-19, enrolled during active disease. The donor label of this sample is uncertain. The sample consisted of peripheral blood. CDR3 loop: CASSPRGGNEQFF. The CDR3 coding sequence is TGTGCCAGTAGCCCCAGGGGTGGGAATGAGCAGTTCTTC.